This T cell receptor (beta chain) comes out of a study of shared clonotypes between healthy human individuals (dated by TCRdb to 2020 to 2021). Study-level background: The cohort included a few men and a couple of women between 18 and 49 years of age. The study deeply sequenced blood TCR repertoires of five healthy adults to estimate repertoire size and the extent of clonotype sharing between individuals. To increase sequencing depth and limit assay-specific biases, different laboratories used diverse techniques to prepare libraries and sequence TCR repertoires. For each donor, CD4 naive and CD4 memory were each given three plates, CD8 naive was given two plates, and CD8 memory was given one plate. Leukapheresis yielded between about 0.85 and 9.5 billion PBMCs per donor. Summary of the overall study and its limitations: Incomplete sequencing was indicated by rarefaction of sorted-subset datasets, despite the large sequencing depth. Sampling was restricted to blood, and TCR repertoires in tissue are likely to differ from TCR repertoires in blood. Pairwise subsampling indicated that sequencing depth was expected to affect the degree of clonotype sharing among donors. Estimated clonotype richness was generally larger for naive than for memory subsets. Around 5% of naive CD4, 3.5% of naive CD8, approximately 2% of memory CD4, and about 0.4% of memory CD8 clonotypes were shared across a few donors. Compared with non-shared clonotypes, clonotypes shared by all four sorted-subset donors had higher generation probabilities. Because the study included a small number of donors, the genetic and exposure-history diversity represented was limited.

As to this clone: No antigen is known for it. The junction does not match germline at one end; this may be a read error.

Taken from the germline V gene, the CDR1 and CDR2 loops are MNHNS and SASEGT. Its CDR3 holds 10 amino acids, cysteine through phenylalanine. The entry retains the CDR3 DNA only, 30 bases that are in frame from base 1. Using the deep immunoSEQ assay, multiplex PCR amplified TCR CDR3 regions from genomic DNA. Extracted genomic DNA from each cell subset was spread evenly across all wells of several immunoSEQ 96-well plates, with each plate serving as a replicate. Each replicate PCR for sorted subsets received 150 to 250 ng genomic DNA, equal to tens of thousands of T cell genomes. Purified libraries were measured with a Qubit 3.0 fluorometer, size-checked on a Bioanalyzer 2100, and measured again with the KAPA Library Quantification kit. Every immunoSEQ 96-well plate was sequenced on a separate single-read 150-cycle Illumina NextSeq 550 flow cell. In the original analysis: Because the immunoSEQ output included only junctional sequences and no quality scores, the filtering could not be the same as the filtering used for full-length reads. To assign V/J genes and CDR3, sequences were annotated using PyIR, a Python wrapper for IgBLAST v1.9, with IMGT germline references. Reads were filtered out if the reads had weak V/J assignments (E-value above 1e-6), no CDR3, stop codons, out-of-frame junctions, or ambiguous translated residues. A V3J clonotype was defined by an identical inferred V gene, J gene, and CDR3 amino acid sequence. To compute the percentage overlap between repertoires, the number of shared unique clonotypes was divided by the size of the smaller repertoire. RTK rarefaction, the Chao1 estimator, and Recon v2.1 estimates of unobserved clonotypes were used to assess repertoire richness. OLGA was used to compute generation probabilities for all TCRbeta clonotypes that the gDNA method yielded from a few donors. TCRdb limited this immuneACCESS table to in-frame rearrangements with V and J called. A share of clones is missing; checked studies link under half to unresolved V genes, and the rest is unexplained. V and J calls and clone size are those listed in that table; D and trimming were worked out from the DNA. The sample table shows millions of clones, and just over 90% are seen once. The ten largest clones capture roughly 0.15% of the sample.

The donors were healthy, HIV-negative adults with no recently reported acute infections or vaccinations. Every donor was a Caucasian adult living in Nashville, Tennessee, USA. CD4+ T cells were enriched by magnetic negative selection; naive cells were then positively selected on CD45RA, and the negative fraction formed the memory subset. Blood was collected by leukapheresis, and PBMCs were isolated by Ficoll-Histopaque density gradient centrifugation and then cryopreserved in liquid nitrogen vapor phase. Purity and quantity of every magnetically sorted T cell population were checked by analytical flow cytometry. From each sorted fraction, genomic DNA was isolated and quantified by UV absorbance on a Nanodrop 2000c.

The clonotype comes from a man aged 18-30 years in good health. The sample comprised naive CD4+ T cells sorted from blood. This sample's cell subset or site label indicates: CD45RA+ positively selected. The chain links TRBV6-1 with TRBJ1-1, with no confidently assigned D gene. The bases are TGTGCCAGCAGTGAGGTCAGACCGGCATTT. It translates to CASSEVRPAF.